The 18 T cell receptor beta chains listed next were all sequenced from one sample in a study of T cell clonality in common variable immunodeficiency. The protocol was immunoSEQ multiplex PCR, while the TCRdb copy is restricted to in-frame clones and leaves out a portion. Listed for the sample are fewer than 75,000 clones, none seen a single time. The sequencing sample was made of peripheral blood mononuclear cells. The source is a person aged 18 to 70 in good health.

This clone was detected ten times or more. The read gets to within 3 residues of the CDR3 end, and the germline J gene fills in the rest. The chain links TRBV18 to TRBJ1-1; no definite D call. Germline loops: CDR1 KGHSH, CDR2 LQKENI. The V end lost 0 bases, the J end lost 1 base, and 9 bases lay between the germline ends. The CDR3 extends over 15 amino acids. CDR3 region: CASSPPAAANTEAFF. The DNA read from the CDR3 is TGTGCCAGCTCACCACCGGCCGCTGCGAACACTGAA.

This clone was seen at least ten times. The read gets to within 3 residues of the CDR3 end, and the germline J gene fills in the rest. The V gene is TRBV5-6, the J gene TRBJ1-5; TRBD1 aligns across 7 bases. The length of the CDR3 is 15 residues. The V segment lost 4 bases and the J segment 7 bases; nucleotides outside the gene matches: 11. Germline assignment: CDR1 SGHDT and CDR2 YYEEEE. This CDR3 reads CASSDGYRGGQPQHF. The sequenced CDR3 bases are TGTGCCAGCAGCGATGGATACAGGGGCGGCCAGCCC.

This clone occurred many times. The CDR3 is cut off 3 residues early in the read; its end comes from the germline J gene. The chain has TRBV5-5 and TRBJ2-2, with 8 bases identical to TRBD2. The CDR3 spans 14 residues. After removal of 5 bases from V and 7 bases from J, the junction contained 7 bases not matched to a gene. The V gene's germline CDR1 is SGHKS and CDR2 YYEKEE (reference sequence). The CDR3 reads CASRVGLAVGELFF. Incomplete CDR3 DNA: TGTGCCAGCAGGGTTGGACTAGCCGTCGGGGAG.

This clone was counted many times. The read terminates 3 residues ahead of where the CDR3 ends, so the germline J gene completes it. The chain joins TRBV7-9 to TRBJ2-7, with D tentatively TRBD2 (5 bases). The germline V and J ends were trimmed by 1 base and 2 bases, with 12 bases remaining between them. The CDR3 covers 15 residues. Germline assignment: CDR1 SEHNR and CDR2 FQNEAQ (reference sequence). CDR3 residues: CASSLEASPTYEQYF. CDR3 bases read: TGTGCCAGCAGCTTAGAGGCTAGCCCCACCTACGAG.

This clone was picked up many times. Read sequence stops 3 residues before the CDR3 end, and the germline J gene provides the missing end. The V call is TRBV5-1, the J call TRBJ1-1; D ambiguous. The CDR3 is made up of 12 amino acids. Trimming left V 2 bases short and J 5 bases short, with 7 bases between. Per germline, CDR1 SGHRS and CDR2 YFSETQ. Partial CDR3 DNA: TGCGCCAGCAGCTTTCGGGGAACTGAA. Translating it yields CASSFRGTE. The whole CDR3 protein reads CASSFRGTEAFF. The whole variable domain, remainder taken from reference TRBV5-1 and TRBJ1-1, is KAGVTQTPRYLIKTRGQQVTLSCSPISGHRSVSWYQQTPGQGLQFLFEYFSETQRNKGNFPGRFSGRQFSNSRSEMNVSTLELGDSALYLCASSFRGTEAFFGQGTRLTVV.

This clone was found many times. The read finishes 3 residues shy of the CDR3 end, and the germline J gene is used to complete it. V usage is TRBV2 and J usage is TRBJ1-3; D call uncertain. CDR1 SNHLY and CDR2 FYNNEI come from the germline V gene. This CDR3 region has 12 residues. Trimming took off 8 bases at V and 9 bases at J, with 14 bases between the two ends. This CDR3 reads CASRRGGVTIYF. The sequenced part of the CDR3 DNA is TGTGCCAGCCGACGGGGAGGTGTCACC.

This clone was detected ten times or more. The read comes to an end 3 residues before the CDR3 does, leaving the germline J gene to fill in the end. The chain recombines TRBV19 with TRBJ1-1; 9 positions match TRBD1. The J segment lost 0 bases and the V segment lost 10 bases, leaving 12 bases of the junction unmatched. CDR3 length: 16 amino acids. CDR1 is LNHDA and CDR2 is SQIVND in the germline V gene (reference sequence). CDR3 amino acids: CATLSGTGFMNTEAFF. Partial CDR3 DNA: TGTGCCACTCTCTCCGGGACAGGGTTCATGAACACTGAA. The full variable domain, its missing parts supplied by reference TRBV19 and TRBJ1-1, is DGGITQSPKYLFRKEGQNVTLSCEQNLNHDAMYWYRQDPGQGLRLIYYSQIVNDFQKGDIAEGYSVSREKKESFPLTVTSAQKNPTAFYLCATLSGTGFMNTEAFFGQGTRLTVV.

This clone occurred many times. The read terminates 3 residues before the CDR3 end, so the remaining end is supplied by the germline J gene. The rearrangement uses TRBV28 and TRBJ2-2, with D possibly TRBD1 on 6 matching bases. The V gene lost 5 bases and the J gene lost 5 bases, with 12 bases spanning the gap. The CDR3 length is 14 residues. Per the germline V gene, CDR1 is MDHEN and CDR2 is SYDVKM. CDR3 in amino acids: CASSGGQSTGELFF. CDR3 DNA, as far as it was read: TGTGCCAGCAGTGGCGGACAGTCAACCGGGGAG.

This clone appeared many times. The sequence runs out 3 residues before the end of the CDR3; the remainder is reconstructed from the germline J gene. This chain joins TRBV12-3 or TRBV12-4 and TRBJ1-5; D may be TRBD1 (5 bases). Trimming cost V 6 bases and J 0 bases, with 12 bases left between them. This CDR3 is built from 15 residues. The CDR3 bases that were read are TGTGCCAGCAGCCGCGGGACTGCTAGCAATCAGCCC. Translation gives CASSRGTASNQP. The full CDR3 protein reads CASSRGTASNQPQHF.

This clone came up many times. The read is 3 residues too short to cover the CDR3 end, so that end is filled in from the germline J gene. This chain uses TRBV6-4 with TRBJ2-1; 14 nucleotides line up with TRBD2. V dropped 5 bases and J dropped 4; count of bases not matched to a gene: 4. From germline, CDR1 is MRHNA and CDR2 SNTAGT. This CDR3 comprises 16 residues. The CDR3 protein is CASSRLAGGPYNEQFF. The sequenced CDR3 bases are TGTGCCAGCAGTCGACTAGCGGGGGGGCCGTACAATGAG.

This clone was counted ten times or more. The CDR3 goes on 3 residues after the read ends, and that part is filled in from the germline J gene. This rearrangement joins TRBV5-1 to TRBJ1-4, with 9 bases fitting TRBD1. The germline V gene has CDR1 SGHRS and CDR2 YFSETQ. V shed 4 bases and J 0 bases; nucleotides not matched to a gene: 4. The CDR3 covers 16 residues. This CDR3 reads CASSLRTGATNEKLFF. CDR3 DNA (partial): TGCGCCAGCAGCCTCCGGACAGGGGCAACTAATGAAAAA.

At least ten counts were recorded for this clone. The read falls 3 residues short of the CDR3 end, and the missing part is taken from the germline J gene. The chain employs TRBV5-1 and TRBJ1-2; TRBD1 matches at 7 bases. V trimming: 0 bases; J trimming: 6 bases; junction bases outside the gene matches: 14. Germline values: CDR1 SGHRS, CDR2 YFSETQ. The CDR3 has 17 amino acids. CDR3 DNA, as far as it was read: TGCGCCAGCAGCTTGGAGGGGTATCCGGGACAGTCGAATGGC. It codes for CASSLEGYPGQSNG. The entire CDR3 sequence reads CASSLEGYPGQSNGYTF.

This clone was recorded many times. CDR3 amino acids: CASSPLNTYNQPQHF. The sequenced part of the CDR3 DNA is TGCGCCAGCAGCCCCCTGAACACATATAATCAGCCC. The V call is TRBV4-1, the J call TRBJ1-5, with no clear D. From the germline J gene comes the end of the CDR3, since the read stops 3 residues before it. Trimming took off 4 bases at V and 4 bases at J, with 14 bases between the two ends. The CDR3 sequence is 15 residues long. The germline CDR1 and CDR2 sequences are MGHRA and YSYEKL.

Details on this clone: The CDR3 goes on 3 residues after the read ends, and that part is filled in from the germline J gene. The chain couples TRBV7-9 to TRBJ1-3, with D uncertain. V shed 5 bases and J shed 8 bases, with 16 bases lying between them. The CDR3 contains 14 residues. Germline CDR1 is SEHNR and CDR2 is FQNEAQ (reference sequence). CDR3: CASSLDPQLDTIYF. CDR3 DNA, as far as it was read: TGTGCCAGCAGCCTAGACCCCCAGTTGGACACC.

This clone was observed many times. The CDR3 end is not reached by the read, which stops 3 residues before it; the germline J gene fills it in. The J gene is TRBJ1-2, the V gene TRBV5-8; D remains unclear. The V and J ends lost 2 bases and 4 bases respectively, with 3 bases between them. CDR1 SGHTS and CDR2 YDEGEE come from the germline V gene. CDR3 length: 11 residues. The covered CDR3 bases are TGTGCCAGCAGCTTTATCTATGGC. Protein product: CASSFIYG. The full CDR3 is CASSFIYGYTF.

This clone was counted ten times or more. With the read ending 3 residues before the CDR3 end, the germline J gene is used to fill in that end. The rearrangement links TRBV7-3 to TRBJ2-1; 11 bases align to TRBD1. Trimming at V came to 4 bases and at J to 5 bases, leaving 4 bases not matched to a gene. Germline V gives CDR1 SGHTA, CDR2 FQGTGA. The CDR3 length is 15 residues. CDR3 region: CASSYGQGANNEQFF. CDR3 DNA, as far as it was read: TGTGCCAGCAGCTACGGACAGGGGGCCAACAATGAG.

In its sample, this clone was seen many times. The read ends 3 residues early relative to the CDR3; the germline J gene fills the gap. The chain links TRBV10-1 to TRBJ2-1; D perhaps matches TRBD1 (6 bases). The V gene's germline CDR1 is WNHNN and CDR2 SYGVQD (reference sequence). V was shortened by 2 bases and J by 4 bases, with 6 bases between the two germline ends. The length of the CDR3 is 13 residues. The CDR3 reads CASSETGYNEQFF. Partial CDR3 DNA: TGCGCCAGCAGTGAGACAGGGTACAATGAG.

Details on this clone: The read terminates 3 residues before the CDR3 end, so the remaining end is supplied by the germline J gene. The chain is built from TRBV2 and TRBJ1-2, with a tentative D call TRBD1 (5 bases). The germline gives CDR1 SNHLY, CDR2 FYNNEI. Trimming pared 5 bases from V and 4 bases from J, leaving 14 bases between. The CDR3 loop spans 14 amino acids. CDR3 in amino acids: CASSPGLLSYGYTF. CDR3 bases read: TGTGCCAGCAGTCCGGGACTCTTGAGCTATGGC. Full variable domain (outside the CDR3, taken from reference TRBV2 and TRBJ1-2): EPEVTQTPSHQVTQMGQEVILRCVPISNHLYFYWYRQILGQKVEFLVSFYNNEISEKSEIFDDQFSVERPDGSNFTLKIRSTKLEDSAMYFCASSPGLLSYGYTFGSGTRLTVV.